These T cell receptor beta chains were read from a single sample in a study of beta chain features in type 1 diabetes. This table comes from immunoSEQ multiplex PCR, and its TCRdb copy is limited to in-frame clones, with some not included. This sample has hundreds of thousands of clones, with about an eighth found just once. Sequenced material: naive CD4+ T cells from blood. These receptors were collected from a man aged 18 to 30 with type 1 diabetes. Each CDR3 is given with its conserved first and last residue. The D gene is left open where the match is weak. Rows give clone size only sometimes, using once, few, many, or a class for an expanded clone.

TRBJ1-4,-,TRBV7-2,TRBD1,TGTGCCAGCGCCCGACAGGGACGCACTAATGAAAAACTGTTTTTT,CASARQGRTNEKLFF
TRBJ2-3,few,TRBV5-1,TRBD2,TGCGCCAGCAGCTTGACTAGCGGTACTAGCACAGATACGCAGTATTTT,CASSLTSGTSTDTQYF
TRBJ2-2,-,TRBV9,TRBD1,TGTGCCAGCTCCCGAACGGTAGAAATAGGACAGGCCGGGGAGCTGTTTTTT,CASSRTVEIGQAGELFF
TRBJ2-5,-,TRBV6-1,TRBD1,TGTGCCAGCAGTGCCGGACAGGGGAGGCAAGAGACCCAGTACTTC,CASSAGQGRQETQYF
TRBJ2-5,-,TRBV9,-,TGTGCCAGCAGCGTAGAGGGTCCGGGGGAGACCCAGTACTTC,CASSVEGPGETQYF
TRBJ1-1,few,TRBV2,-,TGTGCCTCGCGCAAGAACACTGAAGCTTTCTTT,CASRKNTEAFF
TRBJ2-5,few,TRBV4-1,-,TGCGCCAGCAGCCAACTCCCCGGGACTCTTTACCAAGAGACCCAGTACTTC,CASSQLPGTLYQETQYF
TRBJ1-6,-,TRBV18,-,TGTGCCAGCTCACCACAGGGGTCGGAGGGATCCCTCCACTTT,CASSPQGSEGSLHF
TRBJ2-5,-,TRBV4-2,-,TGTGCCAGCAGCCAAGATGTAGGAGAGACCCAGTACTTC,CASSQDVGETQYF
TRBJ1-2,-,TRBV19,-,TGTGCCGCCAGTTCTCCCGGCATCTATGGCTACACCTTC,CAASSPGIYGYTF
TRBJ2-5,-,TRBV9,TRBD1,TGTGCCAGCAGCGTAGGGACAGGCCAAGAGACCCAGTACTTC,CASSVGTGQETQYF
TRBJ2-5,-,TRBV5-4,TRBD1,TGTGCCAGCAGCTCGCTACGGACAGGAGAGAGGGAGACCCAGTACTTC,CASSSLRTGERETQYF
TRBJ1-2,few,TRBV28,-,TGTGCCAGCAGTTCCCAGCCTGCCCTTGGCTACACCTTC,CASSSQPALGYTF
TRBJ2-7,-,TRBV6-1,TRBD1,TGTGCCAGCAGGGACAGGGGGCTGTACGAGCAGTACTTC,CASRDRGLYEQYF
TRBJ2-1,few,TRBV4-3,TRBD1,TGCGCCAGCAGCCAAGGCTGGGGGACAGGGCCCAGGGAGCAGTTCTTC,CASSQGWGTGPREQFF
TRBJ1-1,-,TRBV27,-,TGTGCCAGCAGTTTTCGTGTGGATCGCACTGAAGCTTTCTTT,CASSFRVDRTEAFF
TRBJ2-3,few,TRBV7-9,-,TGTGCCAGCAGCTTAGATACCACTAGCACAGATACGCAGTATTTT,CASSLDTTSTDTQYF
TRBJ2-1,-,TRBV5-6,-,TGTGCCAGCAGCTTCGGTCTCAGGCCCAGCTCCTACAATGAGCAGTTCTTC,CASSFGLRPSSYNEQFF
TRBJ2-3,few,TRBV6-6,-,TGTGCCAGCAGTTACGGTAGTACGCAGTATTTT,CASSYGSTQYF
TRBJ2-1,few,TRBV5-1,TRBD1,TGCGCCAGCAGACCATCCCCCGGGACAGGGGATTACAATGAGCAGTTCTTC,CASRPSPGTGDYNEQFF
TRBJ2-2,-,TRBV15,TRBD1,TGTGCCACCAGCAGAGATGTCTGGACAGGGGGGACCGGGGAGCTGTTTTTT,CATSRDVWTGGTGELFF
TRBJ1-2,-,TRBV30,TRBD1,TGTGCCTCCTCATCGACAGGGTGGGCTCTTTATGGCTACACCTTC,CASSSTGWALYGYTF
TRBJ2-2,-,TRBV9,-,TGTGCCAGCAGCGTACGCGGGCAGAACACCGGGGAGCTGTTTTTT,CASSVRGQNTGELFF
TRBJ2-1,few,TRBV9,-,TGTGCCAGCAGCGTAGACGCGACCTCCTACAATGAGCAGTTCTTC,CASSVDATSYNEQFF
TRBJ2-3,-,TRBV28,-,TGTGCCAGCAGCTGGCGGTTGGGGGACTCGAGGGTTACGCAGTATTTT,CASSWRLGDSRVTQYF
TRBJ2-1,-,TRBV28,-,TGTGCCAGCGGGGGGCCTAGCTCCTACAATGAGCAGTTCTTC,CASGGPSSYNEQFF
TRBJ2-4,few,TRBV6-5,-,TGTGCCAGCAGTTACTCTTTAAGGGCCAAAAACATTCAGTACTTC,CASSYSLRAKNIQYF
TRBJ1-1,-,TRBV4-1,-,TGCGCCAGCAGCTCGCCCCTGCGAGGCACTGAAGCTTTCTTT,CASSSPLRGTEAFF
TRBJ1-5,-,TRBV2,-,TGTGCCAGCAGTGCTCGGACAGTCAATCAGCCCCAGCATTTT,CASSARTVNQPQHF
TRBJ2-1,few,TRBV28,TRBD2,TGTGCCAGCAGTTTGACTAGCGGGGCTACATACAATGAGCAGTTCTTC,CASSLTSGATYNEQFF
TRBJ1-2,few,TRBV25-1,-,TGTGCCAGCGGGGTTTTGGTCGGCTCTAACTATGGCTACACCTTC,CASGVLVGSNYGYTF
TRBJ1-6,few,TRBV7-2,-,TGTGCCAGCAGCTTGAGACCCGGACAGTCTAATTCACCCCTCCACTTT,CASSLRPGQSNSPLHF
TRBJ2-3,-,TRBV29-1,-,TGCAGCGTTGAAATTGGGGCTTCCACAGATACGCAGTATTTT,CSVEIGASTDTQYF
TRBJ2-1,-,TRBV7-2,TRBD2,TGTGCCAGCAGCTCTAGCGGGGGGAATAATGAGCAGTTCTTC,CASSSSGGNNEQFF
TRBJ1-2,few,TRBV29-1,-,TGCAGCGTTACAGGGAGCGACTATGGCTACACCTTC,CSVTGSDYGYTF
TRBJ2-1,-,TRBV7-2,TRBD2,TGTGCCAGCAGCTTAGGGCTAGCGGGAGCTAGCTCCTACAATGAGCAGTTCTTC,CASSLGLAGASSYNEQFF